These 31 T cell receptor beta chains came from one sample sequenced in a study of T cells after yellow fever vaccination. TCRdb used MiXCR to reprocess the 5' RACE reads, holding one entry per CDR3 protein. The sample includes hundreds of thousands of distinct CDR3 sequences, roughly 8% of them seen just once. The sample was PBMCs, taken approximately 47 days after the first yellow fever vaccination. Source of these receptors: a man aged 18 to 29 who received the YFV17D yellow fever vaccine.

This clonotype has only a few counts. The chain uses TRBV2 and TRBJ2-4; D gene ambiguous. V was clipped by 8 bases and J by 0 bases, with 8 bases between them. Germline CDR1 and CDR2: SNHLY and FYNNEI. This CDR3 is built from 13 residues. The CDR3 is CASQSLAKNIQYF. The DNA for the CDR3 is TGTGCCAGCCAGTCACTAGCCAAAAACATTCAGTACTTC.

The chain combines TRBV7-9 with TRBJ2-1; TRBD1 matches at 7 bases. V was clipped by 11 bases and J by 6 bases; unmatched bases: 4. The CDR3 sequence is 11 residues long. CDR1 is SEHNR, CDR2 FQNEAQ, per germline (reference sequence). The CDR3 spells CASQGVNEQFF. CDR3 sequence (DNA): TGTGCCTCGCAGGGGGTCAATGAGCAGTTCTTC.

This clonotype has a handful of counts. The V and J genes are TRBV19 and TRBJ2-7; perhaps TRBD1 as D (6 bases). Trimming pared 8 bases from V and 5 bases from J, leaving 22 bases between. The CDR3 runs to 15 residues. Germline CDR1 reads LNHDA; CDR2 reads SQIVND (reference sequence). The CDR3 sequence: CASPTGREDNNEQYV. The DNA for the CDR3 is TGTGCCAGTCCTACAGGGCGTGAGGATAATAACGAGCAGTACGTC.

This chain uses TRBV27 with TRBJ2-5, with D maybe TRBD1 (5 bases). V dropped 6 bases and J dropped 3 bases, with 14 bases sitting between them. Germline V gene data show CDR1 as MNHEY and CDR2 as SMNVEV (reference sequence). This CDR3 has 14 amino acids. The CDR3 loop reads CASRSLGAEETQYF. CDR3 DNA: TGTGCCAGCAGGTCCCTAGGGGCCGAAGAGACCCAGTACTTC.

This clonotype turned up a few times. The chain couples TRBV27 to TRBJ1-1; possible D gene TRBD1, 5 bases. CDR3 length: 13 residues. Germline CDR1 and CDR2: MNHEY and SMNVEV (reference sequence). The ends were cut back, 4 bases at V and 3 bases at J, with 9 bases in the middle. The CDR3 bases are TGTGCCAGCAGTTCCGAAGGGGACACTGAAGCTTTCTTT. It translates to CASSSEGDTEAFF.

This clonotype has a handful of counts. The chain is built from TRBV7-8 and TRBJ1-2, with D maybe TRBD1 (5 bases). V shed 4 bases and J shed 4 bases, with 19 bases lying between them. CDR1 is SGHVS and CDR2 is FQNEAQ in the germline V gene. This CDR3 has 16 amino acids. This CDR3 reads CASSSRGGKGGYGYTF. CDR3 nucleotides: TGTGCCAGCAGCTCCCGGGGGGGGAAGGGCGGCTATGGCTACACCTTC. Complete variable domain (other parts from reference TRBV7-8 and TRBJ1-2): GAGVSQSPRYKVAKRGQDVALRCDPISGHVSLFWYQQALGQGPEFLTYFQNEAQLDKSGLPSDRFFAERPEGSVSTLKIQRTQQEDSAVYLCASSSRGGKGGYGYTFGSGTRLTVV.

J is TRBJ2-5 and V is TRBV18; 9 bases align to TRBD2. From germline, CDR1 is KGHSH and CDR2 LQKENI. The CDR3 runs to 16 residues. The junction had 14 bases not matched to a gene; V was cut back by 6 bases and J by 6 bases. For the CDR3, the DNA is TGTGCCAGCTCCCCTACCATTAGCGGGGGTCCGAAGACCCAGTACTTC. It encodes CASSPTISGGPKTQYF.

This clonotype was seen a handful of times. The genes are TRBV6-1 and TRBJ2-1, with TRBD1 matching 9 bases. Trimming took 6 bases from V and 4 from J; bases not matched to a gene: 4. CDR3 length equals 14 residues. CDR1 and CDR2 from the germline V gene are MNHNS and SASEGT. This CDR3 reads CASRRDREYNEQFF. The CDR3 region has the DNA TGTGCCAGCAGACGGGACAGGGAATACAATGAGCAGTTCTTC.

This clonotype was picked up a small number of times. The chain recombines TRBV4-3 with TRBJ1-1; 8 bases are a match to TRBD1. Germline V gives CDR1 LGHNA, CDR2 YSLEER. With 4 bases clipped from V and 9 bases from J, the junction kept 7 bases outside the gene matches. This CDR3 comprises 13 residues. In DNA form, the CDR3 reads TGCGCCAGCAGCCCCTGGACAGGGTATAAAGCTTTCTTT. Amino acids: CASSPWTGYKAFF.

The chain employs TRBV20-1 and TRBJ2-1, with D perhaps TRBD1 or TRBD2 (6 bases each). Germline V gives CDR1 DFQATT, CDR2 SNEGSKA (reference sequence). This CDR3 region has 17 residues. Between the trimmed V and J ends, which lost 6 bases and 0 bases, there was a span of 21 bases. The CDR3 here is CSALRGAVSLSYNEQFF. CDR3 nucleotide sequence: TGCAGTGCCTTAAGGGGGGCAGTGTCTCTCTCCTACAATGAGCAGTTCTTC.

The chain combines TRBV7-9 with TRBJ1-4; TRBD1 matches at 10 bases. The germline V gene encodes CDR1 SEHNR and CDR2 FQNEAQ (reference sequence). J gave up 7 bases and V 5 bases, and 7 bases lay outside the gene matches. The CDR3 spans 15 residues. The DNA of the CDR3 is TGTGCCAGCAGCCCGACAGGGGGCACGACTGAAAAACTGTTTTTT. Translation gives CASSPTGGTTEKLFF.

This clonotype was seen more than once but under ten times. The chain carries TRBV7-2 and TRBJ2-2; TRBD2 aligns across 8 bases. The germline gives CDR1 SGHTA, CDR2 FQGNSA. The V and J ends lost 8 bases and 3 bases, in that order; junction bases with no gene match: 8. CDR3 length: 15 amino acids. The CDR3 region has the DNA TGTGCCAGCTTGTGGGGACTAGATTACACCGGGGAGCTGTTTTTT. Translation: CASLWGLDYTGELFF.

This clonotype appeared a few times. The chain couples TRBV11-2 to TRBJ2-3; D perhaps matches TRBD2 (6 bases). The CDR3 is made up of 18 amino acids. Germline lookup yields CDR1 SGHAT and CDR2 FQNNGV. V was trimmed by 3 bases and J by 0 bases, leaving 19 bases between them. CDR3: CASSLRGLIRTSTDTQYF. DNA of the CDR3: TGTGCCAGCAGCTTGAGGGGACTTATAAGAACGAGCACAGATACGCAGTATTTT.

J is TRBJ2-7 and V is TRBV29-1; the D call may be TRBD1 or TRBD2 (5 bases each). The CDR3 has 12 residues. V was pared by 0 bases and J by 6 bases, with 9 bases between. The germline CDR1 and CDR2 sequences are SQVTM and ANQGSEA. CDR3 in DNA: TGCAGCGTTGAAGACAGGGCGGGCGAGCAGTACTTC. It yields the protein CSVEDRAGEQYF.

This clonotype was counted at least ten times. The chain carries TRBV9 and TRBJ1-1; D ambiguous. Trimming took 0 bases from V and 4 from J, leaving 13 bases between them. This CDR3 is 15 amino acids long. Germline CDR1 SGDLS, CDR2 YYNGEE. CDR3 loop: CASSVGVEGFTEAFF. The CDR3 region has the DNA TGTGCCAGCAGCGTAGGGGTCGAGGGCTTCACTGAAGCTTTCTTT.

This clonotype came up a few times. V usage is TRBV6-1 and J usage is TRBJ1-6; possibly TRBD1 for D (5 bases). There are 16 residues in the CDR3. V was shortened by 2 bases and J by 5 bases, with 13 bases between the two germline ends. CDR1 is MNHNS and CDR2 is SASEGT in the germline V gene. Here the CDR3 reads CASSEILQAHNSPLHF. The CDR3 DNA reads as TGTGCCAGCAGTGAAATCTTACAGGCTCATAATTCACCCCTCCACTTT.

This clonotype was seen ten or more times. The chain couples TRBV7-2 to TRBJ2-2; no clear D. Trimming took 0 bases from V and 7 from J, leaving 9 bases between them. CDR1 is SGHTA, CDR2 FQGNSA, per germline. The CDR3 totals 14 residues. This chain's CDR3 is CASSLASTNGELFF. Here the CDR3 DNA reads TGTGCCAGCAGCTTAGCTTCGACAAACGGGGAGCTGTTTTTT.

The J gene is TRBJ2-3, the V gene TRBV6-2 or TRBV6-3; a weak D match, TRBD2 (5 bases). Trimming removed 6 bases at V and 0 bases at J, with 7 bases between. Germline values: CDR1 MNHEY, CDR2 SVGEGT. This CDR3 is 13 amino acids long. The CDR3 loop reads CASRDSSTDTQYF. The CDR3 bases are TGTGCCAGCAGGGACTCCAGCACAGATACGCAGTATTTT.

The chain combines TRBV4-1 with TRBJ1-5; no clear D. This CDR3 region has 18 residues. Deletions cut 3 bases from V and 6 bases from J, with 24 bases between. CDR1 and CDR2 (germline): MGHRA, YSYEKL. CDR3 sequence: CASSHYPVGVEVVQPQHF. The DNA for the CDR3 is TGCGCCAGCAGCCACTACCCGGTTGGGGTGGAAGTGGTTCAGCCCCAGCATTTT.

The table lists this clonotype with a few counts. The J gene is TRBJ2-5, the V gene TRBV3-1; D is unclear. V dropped 0 bases and J dropped 4 bases, with 6 bases sitting between them. This CDR3 is 13 amino acids long. The germline gives CDR1 LGHDT, CDR2 YNNKEL (reference sequence). In DNA form, the CDR3 reads TGTGCCAGCAGCCAAGAAGACGGAGAGACCCAGTACTTC. Translation gives CASSQEDGETQYF.

The rearrangement links TRBV30 to TRBJ1-3; D is uncertain. V was clipped by 0 bases and J by 6 bases, with 9 bases between them. Germline V gene lookup returns CDR1 GTSNPN and CDR2 SVGIG (reference sequence). This CDR3 is built from 13 residues. The CDR3 DNA reads TGTGCCTGGAGTGTGGCCGGGGTAAACACCATATATTTT. This codes for CAWSVAGVNTIYF.

The J gene is TRBJ2-1, the V gene TRBV5-1; 8 bases agree with TRBD2. The V gene's germline CDR1 is SGHRS and CDR2 YFSETQ. This CDR3 is 16 amino acids long. V trimming: 2 bases; J trimming: 5 bases; junction bases outside the gene matches: 9. CDR3: CASSFSGGALHNEQFF. CDR3 nucleotides: TGCGCCAGCAGCTTTTCCGGGGGGGCCTTACACAATGAGCAGTTCTTC.

This chain connects TRBV29-1 to TRBJ1-1; D is ambiguous. Germline values: CDR1 SQVTM, CDR2 ANQGSEA. Trimming removed 6 bases from V and 8 bases from J, with 10 bases in between. The CDR3 totals 10 residues. DNA of the CDR3: TGCAGCGTAGGCGGAGACGAAGCTTTCTTT. This encodes CSVGGDEAFF.

This sequence joins TRBV9 and TRBJ2-3; perhaps TRBD2 as D (6 bases). The CDR3 runs 16 residues. With 1 base removed from V and 6 bases from J, the gap between germline ends came to 18 bases. The germline CDR1 and CDR2 sequences are SGDLS and YYNGEE. The CDR3 DNA reads as TGTGCCAGCAGCGTAAGTGGACTACCAGATAGGGATACGCAGTATTTT. This translates into CASSVSGLPDRDTQYF.

V is TRBV11-2 and J is TRBJ2-6; D perhaps matches TRBD1 (6 bases). CDR3 length: 13 amino acids. Deletions cut 5 bases from V and 12 bases from J, with 14 bases between. Germline V gives CDR1 SGHAT, CDR2 FQNNGV. In DNA form, the CDR3 reads TGTGCCAGCAGCCGTGGCACAGGGCCCGTCCTGACTTTC. As protein: CASSRGTGPVLTF.

This rearrangement joins TRBV10-3 to TRBJ1-5, with D possibly TRBD1 on 5 matching bases. The CDR3 has 13 amino acids. Germline lookup yields CDR1 ENHRY and CDR2 SYGVKD. Trimming pared 11 bases from V and 3 bases from J, leaving 14 bases between. CDR3 amino acids: CAVGREFNQPQHF. As DNA, the CDR3 is TGTGCCGTCGGCAGGGAGTTCAATCAGCCCCAGCATTTT.

The table lists this clonotype with a few counts. CDR3 coding DNA: TGTGCCAGCAGCCAAGACTCAAATGACGTCTATGGCTACACCTTC. Translated, it gives CASSQDSNDVYGYTF. The V gene is TRBV4-2, the J gene TRBJ1-2; the D is unclear. CDR1 and CDR2 (germline): LGHNA, YNFKEQ. The CDR3 has 15 residues. Trimming removed 0 bases at V and 4 bases at J, with 12 bases between.

This clonotype appeared a few times. The chain uses TRBV13 and TRBJ2-6, with 12 bases fitting TRBD2. Trimming cost V 5 bases and J 1 base; bases outside gene matches: 9. The CDR3 consists of 19 residues. CDR1 is PRHDT, CDR2 FYEKMQ, per germline (reference sequence). CDR3 protein: CASSRRLAGVRSGANVLTF. The CDR3, as DNA: TGTGCCAGCAGCCGAAGACTAGCGGGGGTGAGGTCTGGGGCCAACGTCCTGACTTTC.

CDR3 protein: CASRRGQTSGANVLTF. Here the CDR3 DNA reads TGTGCCAGCAGGCGGGGGCAAACCTCTGGGGCCAACGTCCTGACTTTC. The genes are TRBV7-9 and TRBJ2-6; TRBD2 is a possible D gene (7 bases). The CDR3 spans 16 residues. Germline CDR1 is SEHNR and CDR2 is FQNEAQ (reference sequence). The V end was cut by 6 bases, the J end by 0 bases, with 12 bases between.

This clonotype has a handful of counts. V and J are TRBV23-1 and TRBJ1-6, with a weak D call TRBD1 (5 bases). Being an ORF, TRBV23-1 has a function that is uncertain. V was shortened by 7 bases and J by 3 bases, with 10 bases between the two germline ends. This CDR3 region has 14 residues. The CDR3 protein is CASKTQGYNSPLHF. Written as DNA, the CDR3 is TGCGCCAGCAAAACCCAGGGCTATAATTCACCCCTCCACTTT.

The genes are TRBV25-1 and TRBJ1-2, with D possibly being TRBD1 (5 bases). This CDR3 contains 11 residues. Germline lookup yields CDR1 MGHDK and CDR2 SYGVNS. V gave up 6 bases and J gave up 10 bases, with 12 bases separating them. The CDR3 region is CASRVTGDYTF. In DNA, the CDR3 is TGTGCCAGCAGAGTCACAGGAGACTACACCTTC.